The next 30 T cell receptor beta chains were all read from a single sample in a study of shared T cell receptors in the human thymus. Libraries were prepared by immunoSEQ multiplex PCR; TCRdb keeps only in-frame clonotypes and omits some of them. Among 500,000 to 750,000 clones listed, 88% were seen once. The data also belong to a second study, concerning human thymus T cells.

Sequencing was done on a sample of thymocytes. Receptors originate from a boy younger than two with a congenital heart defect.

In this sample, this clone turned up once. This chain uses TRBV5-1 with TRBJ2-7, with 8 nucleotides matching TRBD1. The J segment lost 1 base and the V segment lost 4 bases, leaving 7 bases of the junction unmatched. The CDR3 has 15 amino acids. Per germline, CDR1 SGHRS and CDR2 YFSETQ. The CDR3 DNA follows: TGCGCCAGCAGCCTCCGGGACAGGAGGTCCTACGAGCAGTACTTC. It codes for CASSLRDRRSYEQYF.

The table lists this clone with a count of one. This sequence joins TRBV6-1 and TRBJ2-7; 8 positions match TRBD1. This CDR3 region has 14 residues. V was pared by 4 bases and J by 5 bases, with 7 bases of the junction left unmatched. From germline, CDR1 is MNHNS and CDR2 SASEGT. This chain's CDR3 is CASSGTGIIDEQYF. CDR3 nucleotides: TGTGCCAGCAGTGGGACAGGGATAATCGACGAGCAGTACTTC.

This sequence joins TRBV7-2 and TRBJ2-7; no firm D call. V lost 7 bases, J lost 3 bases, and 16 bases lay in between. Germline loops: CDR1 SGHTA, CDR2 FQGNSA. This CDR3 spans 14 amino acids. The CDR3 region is CASTPRDRGYEQYF. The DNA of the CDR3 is TGTGCCAGCACCCCCCGAGATAGAGGCTACGAGCAGTACTTC.

CDR3 region: CASSGQGPGEAFF. CDR3 in DNA: TGTGCCAGCAGCGGACAGGGGCCTGGGGAAGCTTTCTTT. The chain joins TRBV5-8 to TRBJ1-1; 9 positions agree with TRBD1. Germline V gene data show CDR1 as SGHTS and CDR2 as YDEGEE. V lost 4 bases and J lost 8; bases outside the gene matches: 6. The CDR3 has 13 residues.

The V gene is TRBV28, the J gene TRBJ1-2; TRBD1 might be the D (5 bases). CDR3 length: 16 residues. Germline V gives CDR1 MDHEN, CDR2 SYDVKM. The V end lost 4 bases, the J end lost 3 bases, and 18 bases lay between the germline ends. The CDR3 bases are TGTGCCAGCAGTTGTCACAAGGCTGAAGGGGACTATGGCTACACCTTC. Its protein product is CASSCHKAEGDYGYTF.

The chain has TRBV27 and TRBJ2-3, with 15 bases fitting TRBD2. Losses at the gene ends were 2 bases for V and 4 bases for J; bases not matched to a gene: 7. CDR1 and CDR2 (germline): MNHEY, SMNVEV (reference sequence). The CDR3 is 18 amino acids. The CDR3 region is CASSLGTSGRYHSDTQYF. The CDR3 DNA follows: TGTGCCAGCAGTTTAGGGACTAGCGGGAGGTACCATTCAGATACGCAGTATTTT.

In nucleotides, the CDR3 is TGTGCCAGCAGGGGGACAGGGGTAAATAGCAATCAGCCCCAGCATTTT. Encoded protein: CASRGTGVNSNQPQHF. The rearrangement links TRBV2 to TRBJ1-5; 10 bases agree with TRBD1. The CDR3 is made up of 16 amino acids. Germline-derived CDR1 and CDR2 are SNHLY and FYNNEI. V was clipped by 6 bases and J by 0 bases; unmatched bases: 5.

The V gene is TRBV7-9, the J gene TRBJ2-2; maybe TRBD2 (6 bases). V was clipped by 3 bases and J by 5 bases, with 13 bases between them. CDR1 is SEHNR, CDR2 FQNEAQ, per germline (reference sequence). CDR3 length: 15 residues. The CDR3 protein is CASSFSGSKTGELFF. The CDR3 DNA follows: TGTGCCAGCAGCTTTTCCGGGAGTAAGACCGGGGAGCTGTTTTTT.

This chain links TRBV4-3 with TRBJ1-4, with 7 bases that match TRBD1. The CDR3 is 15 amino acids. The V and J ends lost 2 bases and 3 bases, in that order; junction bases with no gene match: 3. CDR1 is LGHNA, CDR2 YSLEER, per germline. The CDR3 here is CASSQHRGANEKLFF. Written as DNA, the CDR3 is TGCGCCAGCAGCCAACACAGGGGCGCTAATGAAAAACTGTTTTTT.

CDR3 coding DNA: TGTGCCAGTACCCACAGCCGGGACACCACCCTCACCGGGGAGCTGTTTTTT. It codes for CASTHSRDTTLTGELFF. The chain has TRBV19 and TRBJ2-2; D is possibly TRBD1 (6 bases). The germline gives CDR1 LNHDA, CDR2 SQIVND (reference sequence). CDR3 size: 17 residues. Trimming shortened V by 7 bases and J by 4 bases, and 22 bases separated the two germline ends.

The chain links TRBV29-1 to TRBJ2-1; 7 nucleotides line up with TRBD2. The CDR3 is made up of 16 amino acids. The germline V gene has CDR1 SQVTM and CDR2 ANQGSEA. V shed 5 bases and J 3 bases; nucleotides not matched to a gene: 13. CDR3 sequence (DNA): TGCAGCGTTAGAGGGGAAAGGCGGGAGAGCTACAATGAGCAGTTCTTC. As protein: CSVRGERRESYNEQFF.

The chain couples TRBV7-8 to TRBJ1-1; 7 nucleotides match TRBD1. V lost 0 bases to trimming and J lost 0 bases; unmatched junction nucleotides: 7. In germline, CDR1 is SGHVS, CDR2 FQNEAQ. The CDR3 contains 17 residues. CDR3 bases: TGTGCCAGCAGCTTAGCGAGGGACAGACAAATGAACACTGAAGCTTTCTTT. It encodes CASSLARDRQMNTEAFF.

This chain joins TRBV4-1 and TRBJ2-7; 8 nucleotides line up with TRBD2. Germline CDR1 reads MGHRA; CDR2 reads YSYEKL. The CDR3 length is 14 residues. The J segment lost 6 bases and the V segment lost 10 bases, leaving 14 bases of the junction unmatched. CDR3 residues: CATLAQRESSEQYF. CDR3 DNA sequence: TGCGCCACCTTGGCCCAGCGGGAGTCGTCCGAGCAGTACTTC.

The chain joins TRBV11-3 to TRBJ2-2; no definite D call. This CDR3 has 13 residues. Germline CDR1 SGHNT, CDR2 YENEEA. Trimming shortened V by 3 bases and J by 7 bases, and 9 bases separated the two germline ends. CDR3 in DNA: TGTGCCAGCAGCTTTAGAAGTGGCGGGGAGCTGTTTTTT. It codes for CASSFRSGGELFF.

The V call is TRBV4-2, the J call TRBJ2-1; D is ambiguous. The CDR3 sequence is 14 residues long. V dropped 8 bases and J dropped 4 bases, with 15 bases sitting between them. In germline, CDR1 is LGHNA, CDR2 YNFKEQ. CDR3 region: CASCTGEAYNEQFF. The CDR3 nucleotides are TGTGCCAGCTGCACCGGAGAAGCGTACAATGAGCAGTTCTTC.

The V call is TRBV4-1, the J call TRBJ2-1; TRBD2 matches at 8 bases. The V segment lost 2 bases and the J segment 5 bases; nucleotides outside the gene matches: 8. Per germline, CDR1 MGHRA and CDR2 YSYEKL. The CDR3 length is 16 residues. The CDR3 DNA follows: TGCGCCAGCAGCCAACCCCCGGGAGGGCAGGACAATGAGCAGTTCTTC. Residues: CASSQPPGGQDNEQFF.

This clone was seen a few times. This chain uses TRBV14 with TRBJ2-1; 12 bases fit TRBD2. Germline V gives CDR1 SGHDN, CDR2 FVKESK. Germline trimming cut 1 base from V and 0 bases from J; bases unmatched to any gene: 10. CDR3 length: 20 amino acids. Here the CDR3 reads CASSQGATSGSASSYNEQFF. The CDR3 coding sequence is TGTGCCAGCAGCCAAGGGGCGACTAGCGGGAGCGCGAGCTCCTACAATGAGCAGTTCTTC. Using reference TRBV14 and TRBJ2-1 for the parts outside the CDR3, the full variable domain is EAGVTQFPSHSVIEKGQTVTLRCDPISGHDNLYWYRRVMGKEIKFLLHFVKESKQDESGMPNNRFLAERTGGTYSTLKVQPAELEDSGVYFCASSQGATSGSASSYNEQFFGPGTRLTVL.

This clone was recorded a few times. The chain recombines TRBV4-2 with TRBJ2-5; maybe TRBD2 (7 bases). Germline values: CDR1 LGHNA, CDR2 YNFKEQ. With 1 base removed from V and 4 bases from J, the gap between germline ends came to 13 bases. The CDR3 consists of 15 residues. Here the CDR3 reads CASSQGVGGRETQYF. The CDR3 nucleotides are TGTGCCAGCAGCCAAGGCGTCGGGGGGCGAGAGACCCAGTACTTC.

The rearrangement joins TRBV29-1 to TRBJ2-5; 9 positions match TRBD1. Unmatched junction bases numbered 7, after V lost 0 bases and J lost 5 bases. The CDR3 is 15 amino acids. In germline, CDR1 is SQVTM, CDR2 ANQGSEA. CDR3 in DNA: TGCAGCGTTGAAGATTACAGGGGGCGAGGGGAGACCCAGTACTTC. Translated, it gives CSVEDYRGRGETQYF.

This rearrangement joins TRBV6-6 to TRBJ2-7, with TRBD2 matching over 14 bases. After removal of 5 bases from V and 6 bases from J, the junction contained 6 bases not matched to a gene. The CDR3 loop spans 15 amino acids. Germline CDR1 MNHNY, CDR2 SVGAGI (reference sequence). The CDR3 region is CASSGGTSGSPEQYF. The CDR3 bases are TGTGCCAGCAGTGGCGGGACTAGCGGGAGCCCCGAGCAGTACTTC.

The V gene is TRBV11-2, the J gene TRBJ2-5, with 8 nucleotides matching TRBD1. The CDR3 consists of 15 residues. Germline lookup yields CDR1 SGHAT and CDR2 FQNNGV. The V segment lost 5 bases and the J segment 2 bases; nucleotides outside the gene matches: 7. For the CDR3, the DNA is TGTGCCAGCAGCCCGGACAGGGCGGTACAAGAGACCCAGTACTTC. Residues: CASSPDRAVQETQYF.

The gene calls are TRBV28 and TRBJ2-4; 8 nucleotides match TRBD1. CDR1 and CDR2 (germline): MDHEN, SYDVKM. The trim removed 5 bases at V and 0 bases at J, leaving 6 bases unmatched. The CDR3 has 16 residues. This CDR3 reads CASSHQGARAKNIQYF. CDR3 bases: TGTGCCAGCAGTCATCAGGGGGCAAGAGCCAAAAACATTCAGTACTTC.

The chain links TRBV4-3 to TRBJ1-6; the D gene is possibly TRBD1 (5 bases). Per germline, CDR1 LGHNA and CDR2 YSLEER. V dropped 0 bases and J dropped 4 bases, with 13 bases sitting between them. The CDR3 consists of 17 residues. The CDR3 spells CASSQEVDAGYNSPLHF. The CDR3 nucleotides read TGCGCCAGCAGCCAAGAGGTTGACGCAGGGTATAATTCACCCCTCCACTTT.

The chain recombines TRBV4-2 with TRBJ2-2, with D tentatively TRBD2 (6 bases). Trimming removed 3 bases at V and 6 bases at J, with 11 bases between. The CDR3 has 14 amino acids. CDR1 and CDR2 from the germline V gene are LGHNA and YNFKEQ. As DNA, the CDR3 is TGTGCCAGCAGCCAGGGACTCGTGCCCGGGGAGCTGTTTTTT. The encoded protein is CASSQGLVPGELFF.

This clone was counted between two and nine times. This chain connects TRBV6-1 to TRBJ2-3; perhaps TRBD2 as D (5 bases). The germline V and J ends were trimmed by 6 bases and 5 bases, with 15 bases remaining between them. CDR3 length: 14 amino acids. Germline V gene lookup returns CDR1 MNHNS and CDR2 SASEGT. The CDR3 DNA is TGTGCCAGCAGGGGTCAGAGGGAAGAAGATACGCAGTATTTT. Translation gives CASRGQREEDTQYF.

DNA for the CDR3: TGCGCCAGCAGCCAAGTTTGGACTAGCACAGATACGCAGTATTTT. Its protein product is CASSQVWTSTDTQYF. The chain is built from TRBV4-1 and TRBJ2-3; a possible D gene is TRBD2 (5 bases). CDR1 is MGHRA, CDR2 YSYEKL, per germline. CDR3 length: 15 amino acids. V was pared by 1 base and J by 0 bases, with 8 bases between.

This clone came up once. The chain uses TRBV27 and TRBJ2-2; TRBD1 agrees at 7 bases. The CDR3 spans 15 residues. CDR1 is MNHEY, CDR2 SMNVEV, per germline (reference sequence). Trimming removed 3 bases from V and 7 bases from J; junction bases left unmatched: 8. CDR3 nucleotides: TGTGCCAGCAGTTTTAAGACAGGGTCGGGCGGGGAGCTGTTTTTT. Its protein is CASSFKTGSGGELFF.

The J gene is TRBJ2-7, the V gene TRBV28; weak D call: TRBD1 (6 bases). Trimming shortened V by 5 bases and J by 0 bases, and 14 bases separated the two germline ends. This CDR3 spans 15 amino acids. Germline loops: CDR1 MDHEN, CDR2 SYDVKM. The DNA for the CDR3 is TGTGCCAGCAGTCTAGGACGGGACATCTCCTACGAGCAGTACTTC. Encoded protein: CASSLGRDISYEQYF.

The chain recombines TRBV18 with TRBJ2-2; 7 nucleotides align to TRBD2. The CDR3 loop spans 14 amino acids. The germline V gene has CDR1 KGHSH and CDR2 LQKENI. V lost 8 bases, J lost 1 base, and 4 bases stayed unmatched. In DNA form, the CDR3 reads TGTGCCAGCCCCTCGGGGGGGAACACCGGGGAGCTGTTTTTT. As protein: CASPSGGNTGELFF.

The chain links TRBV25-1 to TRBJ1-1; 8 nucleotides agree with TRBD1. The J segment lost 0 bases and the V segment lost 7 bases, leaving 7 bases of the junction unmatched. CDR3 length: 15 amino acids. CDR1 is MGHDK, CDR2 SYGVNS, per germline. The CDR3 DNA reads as TGTGCCAGCAATTCCAGGGGGCGGTTGAACACTGAAGCTTTCTTT. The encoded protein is CASNSRGRLNTEAFF.